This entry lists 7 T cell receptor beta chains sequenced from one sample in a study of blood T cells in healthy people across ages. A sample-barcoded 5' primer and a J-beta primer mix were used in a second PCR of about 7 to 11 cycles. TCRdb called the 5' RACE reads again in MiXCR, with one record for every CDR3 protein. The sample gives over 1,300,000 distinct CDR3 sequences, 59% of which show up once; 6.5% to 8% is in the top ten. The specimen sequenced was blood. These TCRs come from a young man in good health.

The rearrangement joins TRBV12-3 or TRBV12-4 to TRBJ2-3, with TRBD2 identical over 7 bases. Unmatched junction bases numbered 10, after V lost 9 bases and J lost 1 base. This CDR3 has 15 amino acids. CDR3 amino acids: CASNEAGFGTDTQYF. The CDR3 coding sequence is TGTGCCAGTAATGAAGCGGGATTTGGCACAGATACGCAGTATTTT.

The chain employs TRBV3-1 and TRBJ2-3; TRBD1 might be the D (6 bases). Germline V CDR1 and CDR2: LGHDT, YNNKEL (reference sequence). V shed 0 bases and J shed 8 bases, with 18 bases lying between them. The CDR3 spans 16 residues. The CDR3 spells CASSQERVLKGGTQYF. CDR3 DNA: TGTGCCAGCAGCCAAGAGAGGGTGCTGAAAGGGGGTACGCAGTATTTT.

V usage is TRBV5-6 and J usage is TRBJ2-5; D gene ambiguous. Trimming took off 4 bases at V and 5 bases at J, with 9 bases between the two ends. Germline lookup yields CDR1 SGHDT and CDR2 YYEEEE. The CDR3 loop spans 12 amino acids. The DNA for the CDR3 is TGTGCCAGCAGCGTGGAATTGGAGACCCAGTACTTC. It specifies CASSVELETQYF. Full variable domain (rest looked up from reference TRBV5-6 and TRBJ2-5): DAGVTQSPTHLIKTRGQQVTLRCSPKSGHDTVSWYQQALGQGPQFIFQYYEEEERQRGNFPDRFSGHQFPNYSSELNVNALLLGDSALYLCASSVELETQYFGPGTRLLVL.

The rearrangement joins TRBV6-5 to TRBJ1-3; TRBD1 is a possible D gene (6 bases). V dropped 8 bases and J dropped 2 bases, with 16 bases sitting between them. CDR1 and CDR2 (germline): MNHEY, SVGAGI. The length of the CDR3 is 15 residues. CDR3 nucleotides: TGTGCCAGCGGGAACACAGGGCCCGCTGGAAACACCATATATTTT. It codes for CASGNTGPAGNTIYF.

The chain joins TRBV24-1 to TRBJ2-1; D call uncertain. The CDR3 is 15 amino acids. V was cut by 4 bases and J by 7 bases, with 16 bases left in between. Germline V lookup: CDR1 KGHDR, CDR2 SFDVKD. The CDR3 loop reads CATSERGRSRNEQFF. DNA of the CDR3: TGTGCCACCAGTGAACGCGGACGGAGCCGAAATGAGCAGTTCTTC.

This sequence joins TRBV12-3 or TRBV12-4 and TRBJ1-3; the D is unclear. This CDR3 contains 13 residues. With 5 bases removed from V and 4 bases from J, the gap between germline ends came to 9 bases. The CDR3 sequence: CASSPQYGNTIYF. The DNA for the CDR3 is TGTGCCAGCAGTCCACAATACGGAAACACCATATATTTT.

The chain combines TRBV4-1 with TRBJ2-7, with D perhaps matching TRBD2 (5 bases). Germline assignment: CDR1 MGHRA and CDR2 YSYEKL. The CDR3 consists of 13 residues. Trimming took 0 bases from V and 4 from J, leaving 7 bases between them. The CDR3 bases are TGCGCCAGCAGCCAAGAAAGGGAGTACGAGCAGTACTTC. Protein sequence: CASSQEREYEQYF.